What follows are 24 T cell receptor beta chains derived from one specimen sequenced in a study of blood T cell repertoires in COVID-19. Repertoires were generated with immunoSEQ multiplex PCR, while TCRdb's copy carries only in-frame clones and drops some. Of 200,000 to 300,000 clones in the sample, 86% were seen once. Sequenced material: peripheral blood. These receptors all come from an elderly man with acute or convalescent COVID-19.

This clone was recorded once. The V call is TRBV28, the J call TRBJ2-7; D may be TRBD1 (6 bases). V was trimmed by 7 bases and J by 2 bases, leaving 15 bases between them. Germline CDR1 reads MDHEN; CDR2 reads SYDVKM. The CDR3 is 14 residues long. The chain's CDR3 is CASTQQGWTYEQYF. CDR3 bases: TGTGCCAGCACACAACAGGGTTGGACCTACGAGCAGTACTTC.

This clone occurred once. The gene calls are TRBV6-5 and TRBJ1-6, with TRBD1 as a possible D gene (5 bases). Germline assignment: CDR1 MNHEY and CDR2 SVGAGI. Trimming removed 8 bases at V and 5 bases at J, with 13 bases between. This CDR3 has 14 residues. This chain's CDR3 is CASALGGDNSPLHF. Written as DNA, the CDR3 is TGTGCCAGCGCCCTTGGAGGGGATAATTCACCCCTCCACTTT.

This chain links TRBV6-5 with TRBJ1-3; D is ambiguous. V was cut by 2 bases and J by 0 bases, with 8 bases left in between. The germline V gene encodes CDR1 MNHEY and CDR2 SVGAGI. This CDR3 region has 15 residues. In nucleotides, the CDR3 is TGTGCCAGCAGTTACGGCAGGAACTCTGGAAACACCATATATTTT. This encodes CASSYGRNSGNTIYF.

The chain carries TRBV27 and TRBJ1-1; D is ambiguous. CDR1 is MNHEY, CDR2 SMNVEV, per germline (reference sequence). Trimming cost V 0 bases and J 4 bases, with 6 bases left between them. The CDR3 consists of 13 residues. The CDR3 sequence: CASSLSRLTEAFF. The CDR3 DNA sequence: TGTGCCAGCAGTTTATCGCGGCTCACTGAAGCTTTCTTT.

The chain recombines TRBV18 with TRBJ2-3; 7 bases fit TRBD1. In germline, CDR1 is KGHSH, CDR2 LQKENI. The CDR3 spans 16 residues. V was clipped by 1 base and J by 2 bases; unmatched bases: 6. This CDR3 reads CASSPLQGVSTDTQYF. For the CDR3, the DNA is TGTGCCAGCTCACCACTCCAGGGGGTCTCCACAGATACGCAGTATTTT.

The chain links TRBV27 to TRBJ1-5; tentatively, D is TRBD1 (5 bases). CDR1 is MNHEY and CDR2 is SMNVEV in the germline V gene (reference sequence). The V gene lost 2 bases and the J gene lost 4 bases, with 12 bases spanning the gap. The CDR3 is 15 amino acids. CDR3 sequence (DNA): TGTGCCAGCAGTTTAATCAGGGCGGTGAATCAGCCCCAGCATTTT. Translation gives CASSLIRAVNQPQHF.

This clone showed up just once. This rearrangement joins TRBV6-5 to TRBJ2-1; TRBD2 might be the D (6 bases). Germline CDR1 reads MNHEY; CDR2 reads SVGAGI. Trimming stripped 7 bases from V and 9 bases from J, with 22 bases between. CDR3 length equals 15 residues. For the CDR3, the DNA is TGTGCCAGCACCACCTTCACTGGGGGGTACGGTGAGCAGTTCTTC. Translating it yields CASTTFTGGYGEQFF.

This chain uses TRBV18 with TRBJ1-1; D remains ambiguous. The CDR3 runs 12 residues. Trimming stripped 3 bases from V and 5 bases from J, with 7 bases between. CDR1 and CDR2 (germline): KGHSH, LQKENI. The CDR3 DNA reads as TGTGCCAGCTCACCCGGGAGGACTGAAGCTTTCTTT. Amino acids: CASSPGRTEAFF.

The J gene is TRBJ1-2, the V gene TRBV7-9; D might be TRBD1 (6 bases). This CDR3 has 14 residues. From germline, CDR1 is SEHNR and CDR2 FQNEAQ (reference sequence). V dropped 1 base and J dropped 4 bases, with 10 bases sitting between them. For the CDR3, the DNA is TGTGCCAGCAGCTTAGATGGACAGTTCTATGGCTACACCTTC. As protein: CASSLDGQFYGYTF.

This clone showed up just a few times. The genes are TRBV11-1 and TRBJ1-2; tentatively, D is TRBD1 (5 bases). Germline CDR1 SGHAT, CDR2 FQDESV (reference sequence). Trimming removed 5 bases from V and 1 base from J, with 11 bases in between. CDR3 length: 14 amino acids. The CDR3 here is CASSRDSLNYGYTF. CDR3 DNA: TGTGCCAGCAGCCGGGACTCTCTTAACTATGGCTACACCTTC.

This chain connects TRBV27 to TRBJ1-5; TRBD1 might be the D (5 bases). CDR3 length: 13 amino acids. Trimming took 3 bases from V and 7 from J, leaving 10 bases between them. Germline CDR1 reads MNHEY; CDR2 reads SMNVEV (reference sequence). The CDR3 region has the DNA TGTGCCAGCAGTTTTGGGGGGGAACAGCCCCAGCATTTT. It encodes CASSFGGEQPQHF.

The chain is built from TRBV10-2 and TRBJ1-1; D perhaps matches TRBD1 (6 bases). This CDR3 has 14 residues. V was cut by 8 bases and J by 4 bases, with 17 bases left in between. Germline V gene sequence: CDR1 WSHSY, CDR2 SAAADI. In nucleotides, the CDR3 is TGCGCCAGCGGGGCCCAGGGGACGGCCACTGAAGCTTTCTTT. This codes for CASGAQGTATEAFF.

This chain links TRBV28 with TRBJ1-6; a weak D match, TRBD1 (6 bases). Trimming removed 7 bases from V and 2 bases from J, with 18 bases in between. Germline V gene lookup returns CDR1 MDHEN and CDR2 SYDVKM. The CDR3 loop spans 17 amino acids. The CDR3 DNA follows: TGTGCCAGCACCCGTCGGGGGGGGGCAACCTATAATTCACCCCTCCACTTT. Translated: CASTRRGGATYNSPLHF.

V is TRBV6-2 or TRBV6-3 and J is TRBJ2-3; a possible D gene is TRBD2 (6 bases). The CDR3 spans 15 residues. The V gene's germline CDR1 is MNHEY and CDR2 SVGEGT. V shed 0 bases and J shed 4 bases, with 11 bases lying between them. The CDR3 loop reads CASSYSLAHADTQYF. The CDR3 region has the DNA TGTGCCAGCAGTTACTCTCTAGCGCACGCAGATACGCAGTATTTT.

This chain uses TRBV9 with TRBJ1-1; D might be TRBD1 (6 bases). The germline CDR1 and CDR2 sequences are SGDLS and YYNGEE. With 0 bases removed from V and 1 base from J, the gap between germline ends came to 10 bases. The length of the CDR3 is 15 residues. CDR3 DNA: TGTGCCAGCAGCGTAGTCCCAGGGGAGAACACTGAAGCTTTCTTT. Residues: CASSVVPGENTEAFF.

The chain uses TRBV28 and TRBJ2-3, with 11 bases identical to TRBD2. The CDR3 runs to 17 residues. From germline, CDR1 is MDHEN and CDR2 SYDVKM. Trimming cost V 5 bases and J 4 bases; bases outside gene matches: 11. The CDR3 DNA is TGTGCCAGCAGTCCCCTGGGTACTAGCGGGAGAGCAGATACGCAGTATTTT. Residues: CASSPLGTSGRADTQYF.

This clone was counted a few times. V usage is TRBV3-1 (or the pseudogene TRBV3-2) and J usage is TRBJ2-7, with unresolved D. The CDR3 runs to 15 residues. Germline CDR1 and CDR2: LGHDT and YNNKEL (reference sequence). Deletions cut 3 bases from V and 6 bases from J, with 18 bases between. CDR3 bases: TGTGCCAGCAGCCACCGAGCGTTTAGTAGAGGCGAGCAGTACTTC. Translated: CASSHRAFSRGEQYF.

The genes are TRBV7-9 and TRBJ2-7, with 12 bases lining up with TRBD1. Germline V gives CDR1 SEHNR, CDR2 FQNEAQ (reference sequence). The V and J ends lost 5 bases and 6 bases, in that order; junction bases with no gene match: 11. The CDR3 consists of 16 residues. CDR3 protein: CASSPPWDRGRSEQYF. In DNA, the CDR3 is TGTGCCAGCAGCCCCCCTTGGGACAGGGGGCGTAGCGAGCAGTACTTC.

This clone was counted between two and nine times. The chain has TRBV28 and TRBJ1-2; no firm D call. Between the trimmed V and J ends, which lost 7 bases and 2 bases, there was a span of 8 bases. In germline, CDR1 is MDHEN, CDR2 SYDVKM. The CDR3 consists of 12 residues. CDR3 region: CASTRGNYGYTF. The CDR3, as DNA: TGTGCCAGCACCAGAGGAAACTATGGCTACACCTTC.

This chain joins TRBV11-3 and TRBJ2-7; D may be TRBD2 (6 bases). Between the trimmed V and J ends, which lost 2 bases and 7 bases, there was a span of 12 bases. Looked up from germline, CDR1 is SGHNT and CDR2 is YENEEA. CDR3 length: 13 amino acids. CDR3 in amino acids: CASSLTSGFEQYF. In DNA form, the CDR3 reads TGTGCCAGCAGCTTAACGAGCGGGTTTGAGCAGTACTTC.

The chain has TRBV19 and TRBJ1-1; TRBD1 matches at 10 bases. The CDR3 extends over 14 amino acids. With V trimmed by 3 bases and J by 5 bases, 3 bases remained unmatched. Germline values: CDR1 LNHDA, CDR2 SQIVND (reference sequence). The CDR3 here is CASSMRGQGTEAFF. CDR3 DNA sequence: TGTGCCAGTAGTATGAGGGGACAGGGGACTGAAGCTTTCTTT.

The chain is built from TRBV5-6 and TRBJ1-1; maybe TRBD1 (5 bases). This CDR3 is 15 amino acids long. The V gene's germline CDR1 is SGHDT and CDR2 YYEEEE. With 1 base removed from V and 1 base from J, the gap between germline ends came to 11 bases. CDR3 region: CASSLRSGKNTEAFF. The CDR3 DNA sequence: TGTGCCAGCAGCTTGAGGTCAGGGAAGAACACTGAAGCTTTCTTT.

The CDR3 bases are TGTGCCACCAGCAGACGGGACATCTCTGGAAACACCATATATTTT. Amino acid sequence: CATSRRDISGNTIYF. The chain couples TRBV15 to TRBJ1-3, with TRBD1 as a possible D gene (6 bases). The CDR3 contains 15 residues. Per germline, CDR1 LNHNV and CDR2 YYDKDF (reference sequence). Between the trimmed V and J ends, which lost 2 bases and 0 bases, there was a span of 8 bases.

This clone was observed once. The J gene is TRBJ2-5, the V gene TRBV7-8, with 8 bases fitting TRBD2. The germline CDR1 and CDR2 sequences are SGHVS and FQNEAQ. V shed 2 bases and J 1 base; nucleotides not matched to a gene: 9. The CDR3 runs 17 residues. CDR3 DNA: TGTGCCAGCAGCTTAATTCCCGGGGGGGGATTCCAAGAGACCCAGTACTTC. Translating gives CASSLIPGGGFQETQYF.